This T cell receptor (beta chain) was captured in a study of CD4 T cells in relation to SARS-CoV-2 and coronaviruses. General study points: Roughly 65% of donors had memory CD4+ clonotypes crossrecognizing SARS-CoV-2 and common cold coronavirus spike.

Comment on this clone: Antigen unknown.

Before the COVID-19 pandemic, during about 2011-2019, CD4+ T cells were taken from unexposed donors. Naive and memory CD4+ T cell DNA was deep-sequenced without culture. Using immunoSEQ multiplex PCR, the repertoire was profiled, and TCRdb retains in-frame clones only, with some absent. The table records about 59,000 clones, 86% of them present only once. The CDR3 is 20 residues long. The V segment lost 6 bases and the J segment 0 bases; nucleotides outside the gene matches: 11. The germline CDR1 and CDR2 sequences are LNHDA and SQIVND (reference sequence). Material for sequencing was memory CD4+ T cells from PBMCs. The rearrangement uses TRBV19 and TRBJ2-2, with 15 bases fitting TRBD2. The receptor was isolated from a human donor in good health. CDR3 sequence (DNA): TGTGCCAGTAGCGGCCGGGGACTAGCGGGAGGCCTCGCGAACACCGGGGAGCTGTTTTTT. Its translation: CASSGRGLAGGLANTGELFF.